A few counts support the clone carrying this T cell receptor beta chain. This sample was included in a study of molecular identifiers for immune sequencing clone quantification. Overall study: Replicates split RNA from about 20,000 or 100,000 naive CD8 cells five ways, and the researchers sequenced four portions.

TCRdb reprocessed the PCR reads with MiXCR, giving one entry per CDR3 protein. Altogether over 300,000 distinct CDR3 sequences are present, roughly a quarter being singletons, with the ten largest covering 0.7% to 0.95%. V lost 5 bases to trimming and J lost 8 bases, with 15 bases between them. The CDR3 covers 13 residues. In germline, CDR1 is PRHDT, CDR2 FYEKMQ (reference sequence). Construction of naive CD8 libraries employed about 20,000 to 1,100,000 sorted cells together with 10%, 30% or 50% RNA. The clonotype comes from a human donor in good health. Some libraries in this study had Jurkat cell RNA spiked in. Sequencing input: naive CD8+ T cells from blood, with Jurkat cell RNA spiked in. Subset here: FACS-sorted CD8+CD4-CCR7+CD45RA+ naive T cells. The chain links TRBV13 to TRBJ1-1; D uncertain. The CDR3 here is CASSKDISGEAFF. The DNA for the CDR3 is TGTGCCAGCAGCAAAGACATAAGCGGCGAAGCTTTCTTT. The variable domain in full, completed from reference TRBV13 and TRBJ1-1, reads AAGVIQSPRHLIKEKRETATLKCYPIPRHDTVYWYQQGPGQDPQFLISFYEKMQSDKGSIPDRFSAQQFSDYHSELNMSSLELGDSALYFCASSKDISGEAFFGQGTRLTVV.